Listed here are 5 T cell receptor beta chains from one sample, sequenced in a study of blood T cell repertoires in COVID-19 (TCRdb year 2020). The library was generated by the immunoSEQ multiplex PCR assay. TCRdb holds this immuneACCESS table with in-frame rearrangements only. Some clones are missing; in checked studies, unresolved V genes explain under half, and the rest has no known cause. Counted in this sample were 70,000 or so clones; around 89% of them appeared once. Just under 0.6% of the sample is taken by the ten largest. The sample taken for sequencing was peripheral blood. These receptors all come from a man aged 55 to 69 with acute or convalescent COVID-19.

This chain joins TRBV27 and TRBJ2-7, with D tentatively TRBD2 (7 bases). CDR3 length: 16 amino acids. Germline V lookup: CDR1 MNHEY, CDR2 SMNVEV (reference sequence). Trimming took 6 bases from V and 4 from J, leaving 22 bases between them. In nucleotides, the CDR3 is TGTGCCAGCAGCCTAGGGGGGAGGGCGAGTGATTACGAGCAGTACTTC. Amino acid sequence: CASSLGGRASDYEQYF.

The chain has TRBV5-6 and TRBJ2-3; weak D call: TRBD2 (6 bases). The CDR3 sequence is 17 residues long. Germline CDR1 and CDR2: SGHDT and YYEEEE. Trimming shortened V by 3 bases and J by 2 bases, and 19 bases separated the two germline ends. The CDR3 loop reads CASSSIRGERVTDTQYF. The CDR3 DNA reads as TGTGCCAGCAGCTCCATCCGAGGGGAGCGGGTCACAGATACGCAGTATTTT.

J is TRBJ1-1 and V is TRBV6-6; D gene ambiguous. The CDR3 runs to 13 residues. Germline assignment: CDR1 MNHNY and CDR2 SVGAGI (reference sequence). Deletions cut 0 bases from V and 7 bases from J, with 9 bases between. CDR3 sequence reads: CASSYSLGLEAFF. CDR3 in DNA: TGTGCCAGCAGTTACTCGCTCGGTCTTGAAGCTTTCTTT.

This sequence joins TRBV3-1 (or the pseudogene TRBV3-2) and TRBJ2-7; TRBD2 matches at 11 bases. The CDR3 consists of 15 residues. CDR1 is LGHDT, CDR2 YNNKEL, per germline (reference sequence). Trimming at V came to 0 bases and at J to 5 bases, leaving 3 bases not matched to a gene. The CDR3, as DNA: TGTGCCAGCAGCCAAGATCGACTAGCGGGGAACGAGCAGTACTTC. It encodes CASSQDRLAGNEQYF.

The chain couples TRBV6-5 to TRBJ1-5; no clear D gene. CDR3 length: 12 residues. Germline-derived CDR1 and CDR2 are MNHEY and SVGAGI. The V end lost 5 bases, the J end lost 3 bases, and 5 bases lay between the germline ends. CDR3: CASSLFNQPQHF. The CDR3 coding sequence is TGTGCCAGCAGTCTTTTCAATCAGCCCCAGCATTTT.